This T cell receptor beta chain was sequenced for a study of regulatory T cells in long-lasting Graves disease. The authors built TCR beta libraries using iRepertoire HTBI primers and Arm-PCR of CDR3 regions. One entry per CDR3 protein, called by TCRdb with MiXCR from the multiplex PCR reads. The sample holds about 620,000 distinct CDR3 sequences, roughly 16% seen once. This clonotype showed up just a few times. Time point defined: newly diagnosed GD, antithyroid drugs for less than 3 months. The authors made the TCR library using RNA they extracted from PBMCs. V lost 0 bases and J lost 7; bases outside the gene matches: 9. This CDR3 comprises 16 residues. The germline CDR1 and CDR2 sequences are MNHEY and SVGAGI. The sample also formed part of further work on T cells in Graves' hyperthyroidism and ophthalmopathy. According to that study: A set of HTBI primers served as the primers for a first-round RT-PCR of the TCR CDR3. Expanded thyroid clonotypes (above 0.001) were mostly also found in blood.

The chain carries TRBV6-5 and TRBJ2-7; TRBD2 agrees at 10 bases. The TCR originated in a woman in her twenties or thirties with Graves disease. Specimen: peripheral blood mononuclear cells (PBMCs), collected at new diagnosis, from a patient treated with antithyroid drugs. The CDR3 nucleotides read TGTGCCAGCAGTTACTCGGGTGCTAGCGGGAGTACGGAGCAGTACTTC. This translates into CASSYSGASGSTEQYF.